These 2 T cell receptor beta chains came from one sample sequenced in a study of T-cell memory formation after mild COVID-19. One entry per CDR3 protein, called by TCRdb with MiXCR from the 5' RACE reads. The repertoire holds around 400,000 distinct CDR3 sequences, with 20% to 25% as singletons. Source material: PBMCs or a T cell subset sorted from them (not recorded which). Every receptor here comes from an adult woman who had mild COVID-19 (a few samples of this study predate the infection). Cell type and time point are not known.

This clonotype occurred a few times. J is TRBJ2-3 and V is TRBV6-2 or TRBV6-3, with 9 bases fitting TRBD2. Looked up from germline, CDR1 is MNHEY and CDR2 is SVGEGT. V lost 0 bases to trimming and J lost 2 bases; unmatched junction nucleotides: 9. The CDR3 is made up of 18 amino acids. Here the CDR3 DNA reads TGTGCCAGCAGTTACTCGACAGCTAGCGGGGACAACACAGATACGCAGTATTTT. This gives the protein CASSYSTASGDNTDTQYF.

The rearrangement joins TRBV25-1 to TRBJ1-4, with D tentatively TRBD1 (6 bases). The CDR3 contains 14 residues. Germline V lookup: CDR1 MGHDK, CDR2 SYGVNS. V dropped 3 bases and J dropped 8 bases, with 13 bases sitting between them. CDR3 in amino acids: CASSEQGIREKLFF. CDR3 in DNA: TGTGCCAGCAGTGAGCAGGGGATCAGGGAAAAACTGTTTTTT.